This is a list of T cell receptor beta chains from one sample in a study of shared clonotypes between healthy human individuals. Method: immunoSEQ multiplex PCR; TCRdb's copy keeps in-frame clones and lacks some. In the table there are millions of clones, approximately 94% of which are singletons. Sample: naive CD8+ T cells sorted from blood. The source is a man aged 18 to 30 in good health. Each CDR3 is given with its conserved first and last residue. D genes are given only for firm matches. Only some rows state a clone size, as once, few, many or a class for expanded clones.

j_gene | v_gene | d_gene | abundance | CDR3aa | CDR3nt
TRBJ1-4 | TRBV11-2 | - | - | CASTRAGSGEKLFF | TGTGCCAGCACTCGGGCAGGGAGTGGGGAAAAACTGTTTTTT
TRBJ2-5 | TRBV10-3 | TRBD2 | - | CAIRGTSSLETQYF | TGTGCCATCAGGGGGACTAGCTCGTTAGAGACCCAGTACTTC
TRBJ2-2 | TRBV29-1 | - | - | CSALSGELFF | TGCAGCGCACTTTCCGGGGAGCTGTTTTTT
TRBJ2-2 | TRBV6-1 | - | - | CASSLDRSGGELFF | TGTGCCAGCAGTTTAGACAGGAGTGGCGGGGAGCTGTTTTTT
TRBJ1-2 | TRBV4-1 | TRBD1 | - | CASSQVLPGGSGYTF | TGCGCCAGCAGCCAAGTTCTTCCAGGGGGCTCTGGCTACACCTTC
TRBJ2-7 | TRBV5-1 | TRBD1 | once | CASGDRDRFYEQYF | TGCGCCAGCGGCGACCGGGACAGGTTCTACGAGCAGTACTTC
TRBJ1-4 | TRBV9 | TRBD1 | - | CASSAPVWDRNATNEKLFF | TGTGCCAGCAGCGCCCCAGTGTGGGACAGAAACGCAACTAATGAAAAACTGTTTTTT
TRBJ2-5 | TRBV19 | TRBD1 | - | CASWDRRSQETQYF | TGTGCCAGCTGGGACAGGAGATCCCAAGAGACCCAGTACTTC
TRBJ1-6 | TRBV10-2 | - | once | CASSDRGNSPLHF | TGCGCCAGCAGTGACAGGGGAAATTCACCCCTCCACTTT
TRBJ2-7 | TRBV6-4 | TRBD1 | - | CASSDPRGPDEQYF | TGTGCCAGCAGTGACCCCAGGGGGCCGGACGAGCAGTACTTC